The text below deals with one T cell receptor beta chain. Random hexamers served to reverse transcribe roughly 0.5 to 1 ug RNA. TCRdb re-analysed the immunoSEQ multiplex PCR reads in MiXCR, keeping a single row per CDR3 protein. The profile shows roughly 160,000 distinct CDR3 sequences, 95% to 96% of them singletons. The data originate from a study of CD8 T cells in Susac syndrome. The CDR3 has 11 residues. V was pared by 7 bases and J by 8 bases, with 14 bases between. Germline CDR1 and CDR2: GTSNPN and SVGIG (reference sequence). Sequenced: CD4+ T cells from PBMCs. V and J are TRBV30 and TRBJ1-2; a weak D match, TRBD1 (5 bases). This TCR came from a human donor with Susac syndrome. The CDR3 nucleotides read TGTGCCTCAAACCCAGGGTCAGGCTACACCTTC. It translates to CASNPGSGYTF.